A single TCR beta chain is shown here with its context. As processed by the authors: Reference gene primer amplification gave nucleated cell count estimates. Clones were sequenced by immunoSEQ multiplex PCR, and TCRdb holds only the in-frame ones, with some missing. The V and J calls and clone size come from that table; D and trimming were worked out from the DNA. This table holds fewer than 250,000 clones, about four fifths found once. V lost 4 bases, J lost 8 bases, and 5 bases lay in between. The CDR3 has 11 residues. These data originate in a study of blood T cell repertoires in COVID-19. About the study: There were acute and convalescent COVID-19 samples, and they came from the United States, Italy and Spain. PBMCs, B-cell-depleted T cells, or T cells were the source of the cDNA or gDNA that made up the material.

Sequencing used peripheral blood. V gene TRBV12-3 or TRBV12-4 combines with J gene TRBJ1-4, with a possible D match to TRBD1 (5 bases). This receptor was obtained from a woman aged 45 to 65 with acute or convalescent COVID-19. CDR3 in amino acids: CASSWGEKLFF. CDR3 in DNA: TGTGCCAGCAGTTGGGGCGAAAAACTGTTTTTT.